The clone carrying this T cell receptor beta chain was counted a few times. Antigen unknown. Preparation of the TCRbeta library used unique molecular identifiers. TCRdb reprocessed the PCR reads via MiXCR and lists one record per CDR3 protein. The sample has around 800,000 distinct CDR3 sequences, around 17% seen once. The sample is drawn from a study of T-cell reconstitution after alpha-beta-depleted transplantation in children. General study findings and limits: Several hundred expanded graft clones reportedly gave rise to the alpha-beta T cells present about two months after transplant. Diversity and T-cell counts at one year after transplant derived mostly from new T cells.

This CDR3 is 15 amino acids long. The ends were cut back, 2 bases at V and 3 bases at J, with 12 bases in the middle. Germline values: CDR1 SGHVS, CDR2 FQNEAQ. The source is a male patient younger than 18 who had a stem cell transplant for acute lymphoblastic leukemia, so the T cells may come from the graft donor. This specimen was PBMCs, mostly from graft donor cells, taken 360 days after TCRalphabeta/CD19-depleted stem cell transplant. The chain couples TRBV7-8 to TRBJ2-3; D not certain. The CDR3 is CASSLRRSNTDTQYF. CDR3 DNA sequence: TGTGCCAGCAGCTTACGACGGTCGAATACAGATACGCAGTATTTT.